Listed below are T cell receptor beta chains from one sample, sequenced in a study of blood T cell repertoires in COVID-19. Sequenced by immunoSEQ multiplex PCR; TCRdb stores in-frame clones only, minus some. Here the sample spans 110,000 to 150,000 clones, about four fifths being singletons. The source material was peripheral blood. The receptors originated from a woman of 80 years or more in a cohort sampled during active or convalescent COVID-19. Both conserved end residues are part of each CDR3. The order of the fields is clone size, D gene, V gene, J gene, CDR3 DNA, CDR3 protein. The D gene is left open where the match is weak. Not all rows give a size; the values are once, few, many and, for expanded clones, a class.

-	-	TRBV6-5	TRBJ1-5	TGTGCCAGCAGTAAGCAGGGTTGGGGTCAGCCCCAGCATTTT	CASSKQGWGQPQHF
once	TRBD2	TRBV11-2	TRBJ2-1	TGTGCCAGCAGCTCGGGACTAGCGGGCTACAATGAGCAGTTCTTC	CASSSGLAGYNEQFF
-	-	TRBV20-1	TRBJ2-5	TGCAGTGCTAGAGTCCGAGAGACCCAGTACTTC	CSARVRETQYF
-	-	TRBV7-8	TRBJ1-1	TGTGCCAGCAGCTCCAAGACAGGGAACACTGAAGCTTTCTTT	CASSSKTGNTEAFF
-	-	TRBV5-1	TRBJ2-2	TGCGCCAGCAGCTTGCCAGGGTTGGACACCGGGGAGCTGTTTTTT	CASSLPGLDTGELFF
-	TRBD1	TRBV19	TRBJ1-5	TGTGCCAGTAGTATAGATCGGACAGGGGGCAGGCGGATTCAGCCCCAGCATTTT	CASSIDRTGGRRIQPQHF
-	-	TRBV19	TRBJ1-1	TGTGCCAGTAACCCGGGACACATGAACACTGAAGCTTTCTTT	CASNPGHMNTEAFF
once	-	TRBV4-2	TRBJ2-1	TGTGCCAGCAGCCGATCCACGGGAGTCAATGAGCAGTTCTTC	CASSRSTGVNEQFF
-	-	TRBV19	TRBJ1-5	TGTGCCAGTAGTATAGATGCGGTTCGGTCACCGTATAGCAATCAGCCCCAGCATTTT	CASSIDAVRSPYSNQPQHF
-	-	TRBV19	TRBJ2-3	TGTGCCAGTAGTATTGGTCTATCCTCCCCAGATACGCAGTATTTT	CASSIGLSSPDTQYF
-	-	TRBV28	TRBJ1-2	TGTGCCAGCAGGAACAGGGTAAACTATGGCTACACCTTC	CASRNRVNYGYTF
-	-	TRBV5-1	TRBJ1-4	TGCGCCAGCAGCTTGACGGGAACTCGTGAAAAACTGTTTTTT	CASSLTGTREKLFF
-	-	TRBV24-1	TRBJ2-1	TGTGCCACCAGTGACGGGAATGCCAATGAGCAGTTCTTC	CATSDGNANEQFF
once	TRBD1	TRBV5-4	TRBJ1-2	TGTGCCAGCAGCGCGGGACAGGGGGGTGGCTACACCTTC	CASSAGQGGGYTF